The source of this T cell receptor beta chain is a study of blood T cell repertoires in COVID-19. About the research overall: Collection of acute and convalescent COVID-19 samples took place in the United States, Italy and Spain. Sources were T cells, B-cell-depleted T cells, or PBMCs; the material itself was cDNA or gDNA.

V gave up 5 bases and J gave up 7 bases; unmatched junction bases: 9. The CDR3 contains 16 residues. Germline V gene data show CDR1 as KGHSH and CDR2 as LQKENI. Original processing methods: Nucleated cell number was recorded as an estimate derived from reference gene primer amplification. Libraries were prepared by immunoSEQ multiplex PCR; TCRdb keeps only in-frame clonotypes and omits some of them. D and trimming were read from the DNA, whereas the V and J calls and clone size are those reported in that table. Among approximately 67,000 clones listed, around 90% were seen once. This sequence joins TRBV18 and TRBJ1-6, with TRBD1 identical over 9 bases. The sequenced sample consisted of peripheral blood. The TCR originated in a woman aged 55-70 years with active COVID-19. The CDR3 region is CASSSHPGQGNSPLHF. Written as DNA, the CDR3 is TGTGCCAGCTCATCCCACCCGGGACAGGGAAATTCACCCCTCCACTTT. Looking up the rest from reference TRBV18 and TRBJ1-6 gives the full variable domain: NAGVMQNPRHLVRRRGQEARLRCSPMKGHSHVYWYRQLPEEGLKFMVYLQKENIIDESGMPKERFSAEFPKEGPSILRIQQVVRGDSAAYFCASSSHPGQGNSPLHFGNGTRLTVT.